The next 18 T cell receptor beta chains were all read from a single sample in a study of T cell changes during pregnancy in multiple sclerosis. Assay: immunoSEQ multiplex PCR; the TCRdb copy retains only in-frame clones and omits some. This table has fewer than 50,000 clones, around 94% appearing once. Material: CD8+ T cells from peripheral blood mononuclear cells, obtained before pregnancy. Every receptor here comes from a female donor with multiple sclerosis, enrolled in a pregnancy study.

V and J are TRBV30 and TRBJ1-3; D is perhaps TRBD1 (6 bases). CDR1 is GTSNPN, CDR2 SVGIG, per germline (reference sequence). Trimming removed 0 bases from V and 0 bases from J, with 6 bases in between. The CDR3 spans 14 residues. CDR3 sequence (DNA): TGTGCCTGGAGTGTACAGGGCTCTGGAAACACCATATATTTT. Amino acids: CAWSVQGSGNTIYF.

The chain carries TRBV4-1 and TRBJ1-5; TRBD1 agrees at 11 bases. The CDR3 totals 18 residues. CDR1 and CDR2 from the germline V gene are MGHRA and YSYEKL. Germline trimming cut 1 base from V and 1 base from J; bases unmatched to any gene: 6. The CDR3 coding sequence is TGCGCCAGCAGCCAAGGTGGACAGGGGGCAAGCAGCAATCAGCCCCAGCATTTT. This translates into CASSQGGQGASSNQPQHF.

The V gene is TRBV5-6, the J gene TRBJ1-2; D gene uncertain. The CDR3 totals 14 residues. Per germline, CDR1 SGHDT and CDR2 YYEEEE. Trimming cost V 6 bases and J 0 bases, with 12 bases left between them. CDR3: CASTIIRANYGYTF. The CDR3 coding sequence is TGTGCCAGCACCATTATCCGGGCTAACTATGGCTACACCTTC.

This clone was seen just once. The V and J genes are TRBV27 and TRBJ1-2; 10 positions match TRBD1. Germline trimming cut 3 bases from V and 5 bases from J; bases unmatched to any gene: 6. Germline V gene lookup returns CDR1 MNHEY and CDR2 SMNVEV (reference sequence). The CDR3 covers 15 residues. Here the CDR3 DNA reads TGTGCCAGCAGTTTGACAGGGGGCTCAGGGTATGGCTACACCTTC. Encoded protein: CASSLTGGSGYGYTF.

The rearrangement uses TRBV19 and TRBJ2-1, with a weak D call TRBD2 (5 bases). From germline, CDR1 is LNHDA and CDR2 SQIVND (reference sequence). The V gene lost 3 bases and the J gene lost 4 bases, with 13 bases spanning the gap. The CDR3 spans 15 residues. Here the CDR3 DNA reads TGTGCCAGTAGTATCTCGCTAGCCGAATACAATGAGCAGTTCTTC. It encodes CASSISLAEYNEQFF.

This chain connects TRBV7-8 to TRBJ2-5, with 8 bases matching TRBD1. The germline CDR1 and CDR2 sequences are SGHVS and FQNEAQ. With 5 bases clipped from V and 1 base from J, the junction kept 3 bases outside the gene matches. The CDR3 has 14 amino acids. The CDR3 coding sequence is TGTGCCAGCAGCAACGGACAGGGCCAAGAGACCCAGTACTTC. This sequence encodes CASSNGQGQETQYF.

V usage is TRBV27 and J usage is TRBJ2-7, with a weak D call TRBD1 (6 bases). The germline V gene has CDR1 MNHEY and CDR2 SMNVEV (reference sequence). Between the trimmed V and J ends, which lost 6 bases and 2 bases, there was a span of 11 bases. The CDR3 has 13 amino acids. The CDR3 here is CASSTGFPYEQYF. The CDR3 DNA sequence: TGTGCCAGCAGCACAGGGTTCCCCTACGAGCAGTACTTC.

This rearrangement joins TRBV9 to TRBJ1-5, with TRBD1 matching 9 bases. Trimming took 3 bases from V and 4 from J; bases not matched to a gene: 5. Germline V gene data show CDR1 as SGDLS and CDR2 as YYNGEE. This CDR3 region has 15 residues. Here the CDR3 reads CASSGDRGSNQPQHF. The CDR3 DNA reads TGTGCCAGCAGCGGCGACAGGGGGAGTAATCAGCCCCAGCATTTT.

The chain has TRBV10-2 and TRBJ2-3; 12 nucleotides agree with TRBD2. The CDR3 consists of 17 residues. CDR1 and CDR2 (germline): WSHSY, SAAADI. Trimming took 2 bases from V and 2 from J; bases not matched to a gene: 5. CDR3 DNA: TGCGCCAGCAGTGAGACAGGGACTAGCGGGCTCACAGATACGCAGTATTTT. Amino acids: CASSETGTSGLTDTQYF.

V gene TRBV19 combines with J gene TRBJ1-4; 10 bases line up with TRBD1. This CDR3 contains 18 residues. The germline V gene has CDR1 LNHDA and CDR2 SQIVND (reference sequence). Trimming at V came to 3 bases and at J to 7 bases, leaving 14 bases not matched to a gene. The CDR3 sequence: CASSILGTGDGGIEKLFF. The CDR3 region has the DNA TGTGCCAGTAGTATTCTCGGGACAGGGGACGGTGGTATTGAAAAACTGTTTTTT.

The rearrangement joins TRBV6-4 to TRBJ2-3; no firm D call. In germline, CDR1 is MRHNA, CDR2 SNTAGT. This CDR3 contains 14 residues. V dropped 4 bases and J dropped 0 bases, with 8 bases sitting between them. DNA for the CDR3: TGTGCCAGCAGTGCGTCAACTAGCACAGATACGCAGTATTTT. Protein sequence: CASSASTSTDTQYF.

Here the CDR3 DNA reads TGTGCCATTTCGATCGACTGGCCCGGGACAGGGGTGGGGTGGGGCAATCAGCCCCAGCATTTT. It codes for CAISIDWPGTGVGWGNQPQHF. The V and J genes are TRBV28 and TRBJ1-5; 10 bases are shared with TRBD1. The V and J ends lost 10 bases and 2 bases, in that order; junction bases with no gene match: 26. The germline CDR1 and CDR2 sequences are MDHEN and SYDVKM. This CDR3 is 21 amino acids long.

This CDR3 is CASSIGVNTEAFF. In nucleotides, the CDR3 is TGTGCCAGTAGTATCGGAGTGAACACTGAAGCTTTCTTT. The genes are TRBV19 and TRBJ1-1; no clear D. The germline V gene encodes CDR1 LNHDA and CDR2 SQIVND (reference sequence). The CDR3 is 13 residues long. V dropped 3 bases and J dropped 0 bases, with 5 bases sitting between them.

The rearrangement links TRBV29-1 to TRBJ1-2; 8 bases fit TRBD1. The germline V gene has CDR1 SQVTM and CDR2 ANQGSEA. The CDR3 is 15 residues long. The junction had 13 bases not matched to a gene; V was cut back by 6 bases and J by 4 bases. The CDR3 sequence is CSVPPEAGGLYGYTF. The CDR3 region has the DNA TGCAGCGTGCCCCCTGAGGCAGGGGGCCTCTATGGCTACACCTTC.

The chain recombines TRBV27 with TRBJ2-5; TRBD1 is a possible D gene (6 bases). The length of the CDR3 is 15 residues. Trimming took 4 bases from V and 5 from J, leaving 17 bases between them. CDR1 and CDR2 (germline): MNHEY, SMNVEV (reference sequence). The DNA for the CDR3 is TGTGCCAGCAGTTCCGGGACACTAATAGGGGAGACCCAGTACTTC. As protein: CASSSGTLIGETQYF.

V and J are TRBV21-1 and TRBJ2-4; TRBD2, the table's D call, was not compared with the DNA. TRBV21-1 represents a pseudogene. The CDR3 is 15 amino acids. The CDR3 is CASSGLAGAKNIQYF. The CDR3, as DNA: TGTGCCAGCAGCGGCCTAGCGGGAGCCAAAAACATTCAGTACTTC.

This rearrangement joins TRBV5-1 to TRBJ2-7, with D maybe TRBD1 (5 bases). Germline lookup yields CDR1 SGHRS and CDR2 YFSETQ. This CDR3 contains 14 residues. With 1 base removed from V and 2 bases from J, the gap between germline ends came to 10 bases. The CDR3 spells CASSLSGITYEQYF. As DNA, the CDR3 is TGCGCCAGCAGCTTGTCAGGGATAACCTACGAGCAGTACTTC.

In regard to this clone: The sample carries other DNA sequences with the same CDR3. The V call is TRBV6-5, the J call TRBJ1-1; no firm D call. Per the germline V gene, CDR1 is MNHEY and CDR2 is SVGAGI. Between the trimmed V and J ends, which lost 2 bases and 1 base, there was a span of 5 bases. This CDR3 contains 13 residues. The CDR3 is CASSYAGNTEAFF. The CDR3 DNA reads as TGTGCCAGCAGTTACGCAGGGAACACTGAAGCTTTCTTT.